These 10 T cell receptor beta chains were sequenced from one sample in a study of Ad26.COV2.S vaccination and SARS-CoV-2 variants. Treatment noted: around 19 received Ad26.COV2.S at low or high dose, single or two shots; 5 received placebo; per-sample allocation not given. Following the first vaccine or placebo injection, samples were taken on day 63. Some clones are missing from TCRdb's copy, which holds only in-frame ones; the method was immunoSEQ multiplex PCR. The repertoire holds about 480,000 clones, with approximately 90% as singletons. The material was peripheral blood, obtained in a trial of Ad26.COV2.S vaccine versus placebo. The receptors stem from a person aged 18-60 years who received the Ad26.COV2.S COVID-19 vaccine or a placebo.

Only one count was recorded for this clone. The rearrangement uses TRBV30 and TRBJ2-7, with D uncertain. CDR3 length: 15 amino acids. V was clipped by 0 bases and J by 0 bases, with 12 bases between them. Germline CDR1 GTSNPN, CDR2 SVGIG (reference sequence). The CDR3 DNA sequence: TGTGCCTGGAGTGTGGGCAGGACGATCTCCTACGAGCAGTACTTC. Protein sequence: CAWSVGRTISYEQYF.

The chain joins TRBV5-1 to TRBJ2-1, with 9 bases fitting TRBD1. The CDR3 covers 16 residues. Germline CDR1 SGHRS, CDR2 YFSETQ. Trimming at V came to 5 bases and at J to 8 bases, leaving 14 bases not matched to a gene. In DNA, the CDR3 is TGCGCCAGCAGTTTTAACAGGGGGCGCGGGATCCATGAGCAGTTCTTC. Its translation: CASSFNRGRGIHEQFF.

This clone showed up just once. V is TRBV24-1 and J is TRBJ1-1, with a tentative D call TRBD1 (5 bases). This CDR3 is built from 11 residues. Germline-derived CDR1 and CDR2 are KGHDR and SFDVKD. V lost 9 bases, J lost 5 bases, and 9 bases lay in between. CDR3 residues: CATQGSTEAFF. CDR3 DNA sequence: TGTGCCACCCAGGGCTCAACTGAAGCTTTCTTT.

This chain uses TRBV7-9 with TRBJ2-7; D gene uncertain. The CDR3 runs 11 residues. CDR1 is SEHNR and CDR2 is FQNEAQ in the germline V gene (reference sequence). Trimming took 5 bases from V and 5 from J, leaving 7 bases between them. Here the CDR3 DNA reads TGTGCCAGCAGCCTTATTGACGAGCAGTACTTC. This codes for CASSLIDEQYF.

This chain connects TRBV7-2 to TRBJ2-1; either TRBD1 or TRBD2 may supply D (5 bases each). CDR1 is SGHTA, CDR2 FQGNSA, per germline. Trimming cost V 2 bases and J 15 bases, with 17 bases left between them. CDR3 length equals 13 residues. The CDR3 DNA is TGTGCCAGCAGCTTACTGTCGGGACCAGCGTTGTTCTTC. It translates to CASSLLSGPALFF.

In this sample, this clone turned up once. The rearrangement uses TRBV12-3 or TRBV12-4 and TRBJ1-2; weak D call: TRBD1 (5 bases). Trimming cost V 6 bases and J 5 bases, with 13 bases left between them. CDR3 length equals 13 residues. CDR3 in DNA: TGTGCCAGCAGCTCCGGGACTAGATATGGCTACACCTTC. It encodes CASSSGTRYGYTF.

The rearrangement uses TRBV5-1 and TRBJ2-5, with 7 bases identical to TRBD1. This CDR3 is 16 amino acids long. Germline lookup yields CDR1 SGHRS and CDR2 YFSETQ. Trimming cost V 4 bases and J 2 bases; bases outside gene matches: 11. The CDR3 DNA reads as TGCGCCAGCAGCCCCCAAACCGGGACAGTACAAGAGACCCAGTACTTC. It is translated as CASSPQTGTVQETQYF. Looking up the rest from reference TRBV5-1 and TRBJ2-5 gives the full variable domain: KAGVTQTPRYLIKTRGQQVTLSCSPISGHRSVSWYQQTPGQGLQFLFEYFSETQRNKGNFPGRFSGRQFSNSRSEMNVSTLELGDSALYLCASSPQTGTVQETQYFGPGTRLLVL.

The CDR3, as DNA: TGCGCCAGCAGCCCGGACCTAGGAGGTGAGCAGTTCTTC. It codes for CASSPDLGGEQFF. The gene calls are TRBV5-1 and TRBJ2-1, with a possible D match to TRBD2 (5 bases). Per germline, CDR1 SGHRS and CDR2 YFSETQ. The CDR3 extends over 13 amino acids. V was clipped by 4 bases and J by 9 bases, with 14 bases between them. The full variable domain, its missing parts supplied by reference TRBV5-1 and TRBJ2-1, is KAGVTQTPRYLIKTRGQQVTLSCSPISGHRSVSWYQQTPGQGLQFLFEYFSETQRNKGNFPGRFSGRQFSNSRSEMNVSTLELGDSALYLCASSPDLGGEQFFGPGTRLTVL.

This clone was observed a few times. The J gene is TRBJ2-1, the V gene TRBV4-3, with 12 nucleotides matching TRBD2. J was trimmed by 6 bases and V by 4 bases; bases with no gene match: 1. Germline CDR1 and CDR2: LGHNA and YSLEER. CDR3 length equals 14 residues. The CDR3 region is CASSPSGRANEQFF. The CDR3 bases are TGCGCCAGCAGCCCTAGCGGGAGGGCCAATGAGCAGTTCTTC.

The genes are TRBV15 and TRBJ2-1, with 9 positions matching TRBD2. V trimming: 0 bases; J trimming: 8 bases; junction bases outside the gene matches: 8. Per germline, CDR1 LNHNV and CDR2 YYDKDF (reference sequence). The CDR3 runs to 16 residues. CDR3 protein: CATSRDLAGLGDEQFF. The CDR3 bases are TGTGCCACCAGCAGAGATCTAGCGGGATTGGGCGATGAGCAGTTCTTC.